This entry features one T cell receptor beta chain sequence. Its antigen remains unknown. A J-beta primer mix and a sample-barcoded 5' primer were used in a second PCR of roughly 7 to 12 cycles. Via MiXCR, TCRdb re-called the 5' RACE reads, giving one row per CDR3 protein. There are about 720,000 distinct CDR3 sequences in the sample; 22% occur only once, and around 21% lies in the top ten. This sample is part of a study of blood T cells in healthy people across ages. Study results and caveats: Long-lived and aged donors differed, with more naive CD4+ cells and higher diversity in the long-lived. Age showed a roughly linear inverse relationship with TCR beta diversity per million T cells.

The CDR3 has 17 residues. Germline loops: CDR1 LGHNA, CDR2 YNFKEQ. Trimming shortened V by 3 bases and J by 0 bases, and 18 bases separated the two germline ends. The study drew donors from healthy Caucasian individuals in Russia aged about 6 to 100. Extraction of total RNA produced a minimum of 5.5 micrograms from each sample. This receptor was obtained from a man aged 70-80 years in good health. Sequencing was performed on blood. The rearrangement uses TRBV4-2 and TRBJ2-7; D uncertain. Here the CDR3 DNA reads TGTGCCAGCAGCCACACCTGGACGCCAAATCTCTCCTACGAGCAGTACTTC. Residues: CASSHTWTPNLSYEQYF.